This record looks at one T cell receptor beta chain sequence and its context. The assay was immunoSEQ multiplex PCR, and TCRdb's table has in-frame clones only and misses some. The data show 80,000 to 100,000 clones, approximately 95% seen once. These data originate in a study of technical replicates of blood from a few donors. CDR1 and CDR2 (germline): ENHRY, SYGVKD. The CDR3 is 20 residues long. With 3 bases clipped from V and 8 bases from J, the junction kept 20 bases outside the gene matches. The clonotype originates from a human donor in good health. The sequenced material came from T cells isolated from PBMCs. The chain carries TRBV10-3 and TRBJ2-1, with 12 bases matching TRBD1. Here the CDR3 reads CAISDRDRGPSERDRHEQFF. CDR3 nucleotides: TGTGCCATCAGTGATCGGGACAGGGGGCCTAGCGAGCGTGATAGGCATGAGCAGTTCTTC.